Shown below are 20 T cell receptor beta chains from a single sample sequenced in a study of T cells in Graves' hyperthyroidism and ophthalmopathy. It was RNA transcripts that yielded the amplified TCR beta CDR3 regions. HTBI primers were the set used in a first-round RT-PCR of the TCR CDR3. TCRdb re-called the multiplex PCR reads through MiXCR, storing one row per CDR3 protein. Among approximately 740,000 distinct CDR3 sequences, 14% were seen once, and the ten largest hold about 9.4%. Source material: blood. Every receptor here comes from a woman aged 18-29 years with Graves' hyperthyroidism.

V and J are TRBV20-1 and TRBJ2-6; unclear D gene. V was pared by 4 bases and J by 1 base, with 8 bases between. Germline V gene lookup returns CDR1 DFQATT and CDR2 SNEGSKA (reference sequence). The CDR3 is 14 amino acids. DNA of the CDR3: TGCAGTGCTAAGCAAGGGTCTGGGGCCAACGTCCTGACTTTC. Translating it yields CSAKQGSGANVLTF.

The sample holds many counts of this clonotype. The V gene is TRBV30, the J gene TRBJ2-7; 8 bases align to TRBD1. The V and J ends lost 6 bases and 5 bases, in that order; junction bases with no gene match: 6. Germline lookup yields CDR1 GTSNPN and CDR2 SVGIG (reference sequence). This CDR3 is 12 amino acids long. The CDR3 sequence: CACLQGAHEQYF. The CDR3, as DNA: TGTGCCTGTCTCCAGGGGGCCCACGAGCAGTACTTC.

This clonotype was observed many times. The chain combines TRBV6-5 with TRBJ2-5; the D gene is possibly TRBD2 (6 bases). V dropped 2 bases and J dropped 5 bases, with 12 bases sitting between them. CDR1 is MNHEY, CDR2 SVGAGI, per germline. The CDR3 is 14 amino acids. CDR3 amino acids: CASSYPGVGETQYF. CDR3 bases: TGTGCCAGCAGTTACCCGGGGGTGGGGGAGACCCAGTACTTC.

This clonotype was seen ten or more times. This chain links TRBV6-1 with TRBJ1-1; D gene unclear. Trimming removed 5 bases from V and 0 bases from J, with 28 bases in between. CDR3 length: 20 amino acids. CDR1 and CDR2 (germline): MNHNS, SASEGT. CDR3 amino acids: CASSLTAEPINTDMNTEAFF. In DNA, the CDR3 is TGTGCCAGCAGTCTAACCGCCGAACCGATTAATACCGACATGAACACTGAAGCTTTCTTT.

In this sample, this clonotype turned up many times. CDR3 sequence (DNA): TGTGCCAGCAGTGAAGCCTTGACAGGGAGTGAAAAACTGTTTTTT. This sequence encodes CASSEALTGSEKLFF. The chain uses TRBV2 and TRBJ1-4; 7 bases agree with TRBD1. CDR1 SNHLY and CDR2 FYNNEI come from the germline V gene. The CDR3 loop spans 15 amino acids. After removal of 0 bases from V and 7 bases from J, the junction contained 5 bases not matched to a gene.

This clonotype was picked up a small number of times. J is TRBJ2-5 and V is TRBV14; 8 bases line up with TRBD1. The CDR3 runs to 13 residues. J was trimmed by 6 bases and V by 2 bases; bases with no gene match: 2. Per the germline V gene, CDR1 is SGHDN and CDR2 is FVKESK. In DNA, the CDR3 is TGTGCCAGCAGCCAACAGGGGGCGAAGACCCAGTACTTC. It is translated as CASSQQGAKTQYF.

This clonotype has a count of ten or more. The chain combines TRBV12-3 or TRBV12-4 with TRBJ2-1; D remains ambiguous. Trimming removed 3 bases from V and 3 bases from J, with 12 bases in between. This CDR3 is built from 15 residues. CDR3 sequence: CASSLGRRSYNEQFF. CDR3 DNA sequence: TGTGCCAGCAGTTTGGGTAGAAGGAGCTACAATGAGCAGTTCTTC.

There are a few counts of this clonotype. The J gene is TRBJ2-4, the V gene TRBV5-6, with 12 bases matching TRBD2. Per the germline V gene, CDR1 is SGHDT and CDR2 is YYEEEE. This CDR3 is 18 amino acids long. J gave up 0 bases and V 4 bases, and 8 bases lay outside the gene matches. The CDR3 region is CASSPRTSGNLAKNIQYF. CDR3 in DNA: TGTGCCAGCAGCCCCCGGACTAGCGGGAACCTAGCCAAAAACATTCAGTACTTC.

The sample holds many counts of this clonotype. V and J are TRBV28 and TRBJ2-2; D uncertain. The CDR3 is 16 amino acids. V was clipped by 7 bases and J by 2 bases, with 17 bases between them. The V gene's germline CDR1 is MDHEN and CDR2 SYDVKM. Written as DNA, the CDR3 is TGTGCCAGCACCCCGTCGGGTAGCTTCAACACCGGGGAGCTGTTTTTT. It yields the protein CASTPSGSFNTGELFF.

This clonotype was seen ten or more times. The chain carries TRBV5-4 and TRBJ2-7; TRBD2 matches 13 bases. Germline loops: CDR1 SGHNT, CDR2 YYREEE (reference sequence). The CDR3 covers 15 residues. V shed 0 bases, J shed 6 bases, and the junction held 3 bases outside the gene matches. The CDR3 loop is CASSLETSGRSEQYF. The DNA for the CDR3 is TGTGCCAGCAGCTTGGAGACTAGCGGGAGGTCCGAGCAGTACTTC.

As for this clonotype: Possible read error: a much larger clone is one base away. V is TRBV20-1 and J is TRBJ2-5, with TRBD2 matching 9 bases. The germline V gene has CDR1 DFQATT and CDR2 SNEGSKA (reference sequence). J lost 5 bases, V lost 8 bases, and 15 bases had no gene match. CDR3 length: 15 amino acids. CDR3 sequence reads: CSTTTLAGVGETQYF. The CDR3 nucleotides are TGCAGTACAACTACCTTAGCGGGAGTTGGGGAGACCCAGTACTTC.

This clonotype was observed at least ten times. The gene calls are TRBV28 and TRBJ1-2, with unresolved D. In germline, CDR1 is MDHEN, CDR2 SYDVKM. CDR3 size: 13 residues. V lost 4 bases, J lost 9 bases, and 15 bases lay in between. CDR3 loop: CASSSRPTRSYTF. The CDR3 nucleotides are TGTGCCAGCAGTTCTCGGCCGACTAGGAGCTACACCTTC.

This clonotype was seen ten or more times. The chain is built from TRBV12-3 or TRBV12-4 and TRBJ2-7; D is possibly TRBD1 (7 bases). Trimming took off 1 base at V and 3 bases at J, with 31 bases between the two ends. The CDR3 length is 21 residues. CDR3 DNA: TGTGCCAGCAGTTTAGGTATCGGGGGACAGCGGTTTGGAAGACCCATCTACGAGCAGTACTTC. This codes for CASSLGIGGQRFGRPIYEQYF.

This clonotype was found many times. The CDR3 DNA is TGTGCCAGAAAGAGTAGCGGGAGGGCCGACAGCCACAATGAGCAGTTCTTC. Translation: CARKSSGRADSHNEQFF. The chain carries TRBV27 and TRBJ2-1; 11 bases are a match to TRBD2. CDR1 and CDR2 from the germline V gene are MNHEY and SMNVEV (reference sequence). Trimming cost V 9 bases and J 5 bases; bases outside gene matches: 15. CDR3 size: 17 residues.

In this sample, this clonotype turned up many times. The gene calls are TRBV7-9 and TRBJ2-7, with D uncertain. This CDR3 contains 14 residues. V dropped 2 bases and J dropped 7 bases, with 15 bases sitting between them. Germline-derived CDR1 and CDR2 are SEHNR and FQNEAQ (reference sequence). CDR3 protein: CASSLLVGPGEQYF. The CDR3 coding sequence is TGTGCCAGCAGCTTACTGGTAGGGCCGGGTGAGCAGTACTTC.

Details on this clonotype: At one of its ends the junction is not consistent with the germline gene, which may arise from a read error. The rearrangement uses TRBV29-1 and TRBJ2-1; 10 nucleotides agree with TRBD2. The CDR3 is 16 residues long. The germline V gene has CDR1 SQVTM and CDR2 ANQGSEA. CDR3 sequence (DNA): TGCAGCATTGAAGACCCTAGCGGGAGTTTCTACAATGAGCAGTTCTTC. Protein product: CSIEDPSGSFYNEQFF.

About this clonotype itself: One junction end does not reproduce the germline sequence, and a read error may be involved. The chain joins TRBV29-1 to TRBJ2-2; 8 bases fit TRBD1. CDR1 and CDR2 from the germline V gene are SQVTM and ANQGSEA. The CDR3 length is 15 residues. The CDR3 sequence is CSVGAGGGWTGGLFF. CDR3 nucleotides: TGCAGCGTTGGCGCAGGGGGCGGTTGGACCGGGGGGCTGTTTTTT.

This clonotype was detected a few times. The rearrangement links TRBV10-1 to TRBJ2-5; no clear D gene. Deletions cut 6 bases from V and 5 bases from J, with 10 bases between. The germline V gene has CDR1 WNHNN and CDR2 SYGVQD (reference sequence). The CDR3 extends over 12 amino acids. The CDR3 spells CASSPFVETQYF. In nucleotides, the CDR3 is TGCGCCAGCAGCCCCTTCGTGGAGACCCAGTACTTC.

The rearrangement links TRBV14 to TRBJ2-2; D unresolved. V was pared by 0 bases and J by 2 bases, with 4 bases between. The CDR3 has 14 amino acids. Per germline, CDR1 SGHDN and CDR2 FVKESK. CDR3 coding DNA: TGTGCCAGCAGCCAAGATACAAACACCGGGGAGCTGTTTTTT. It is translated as CASSQDTNTGELFF.

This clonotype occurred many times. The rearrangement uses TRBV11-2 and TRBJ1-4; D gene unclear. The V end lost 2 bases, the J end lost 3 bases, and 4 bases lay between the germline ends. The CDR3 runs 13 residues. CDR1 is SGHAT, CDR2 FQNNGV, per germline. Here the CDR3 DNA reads TGTGCCAGCAGCTTACGGGCTAATGAAAAACTGTTTTTT. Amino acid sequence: CASSLRANEKLFF.